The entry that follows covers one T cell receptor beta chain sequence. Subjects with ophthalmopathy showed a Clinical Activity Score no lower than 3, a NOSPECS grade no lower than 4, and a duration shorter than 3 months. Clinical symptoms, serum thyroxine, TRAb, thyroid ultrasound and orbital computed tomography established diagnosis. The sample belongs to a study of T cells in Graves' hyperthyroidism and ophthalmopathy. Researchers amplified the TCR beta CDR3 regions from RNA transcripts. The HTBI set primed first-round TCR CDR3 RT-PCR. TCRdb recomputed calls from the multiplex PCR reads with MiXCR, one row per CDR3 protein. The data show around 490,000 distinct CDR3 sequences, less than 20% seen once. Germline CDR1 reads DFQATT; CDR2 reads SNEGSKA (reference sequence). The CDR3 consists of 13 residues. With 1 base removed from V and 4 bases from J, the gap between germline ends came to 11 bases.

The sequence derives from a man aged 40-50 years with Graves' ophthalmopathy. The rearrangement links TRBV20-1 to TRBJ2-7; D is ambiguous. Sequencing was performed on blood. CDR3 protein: CSARVLLGYEQYF. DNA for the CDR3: TGCAGTGCTAGAGTTCTGTTAGGGTACGAGCAGTACTTC.